The TCR beta chain under discussion was sequenced for a study of blood T cell repertoires in COVID-19. Study details: The United States, Italy and Spain supplied acute and convalescent COVID-19 samples. T cells, B-cell-depleted T cells, or PBMCs provided the cDNA or gDNA that served as material.

Source study methods: Amplification with reference gene primers provided the estimates of nucleated cell counts. Sequencing was performed with immunoSEQ multiplex PCR; in TCRdb, only in-frame clones are kept and a portion is missing. V and J calls and clone size follow that table, whereas D and trimming were derived from the DNA. This table has around 200,000 clones, roughly 80% appearing once. Germline V gives CDR1 GTSNPN, CDR2 SVGIG (reference sequence). V dropped 1 base and J dropped 5 bases, with 9 bases sitting between them. The CDR3 totals 13 residues. The receptor was isolated from a human donor in a cohort sampled during active COVID-19. V is TRBV30 and J is TRBJ1-5; D gene unclear. Sequencing was carried out using peripheral blood. Written as DNA, the CDR3 is TGTGCCTGGAGTGGGCCGCTGTATCAGCCCCAGCATTTT. This codes for CAWSGPLYQPQHF.